This T cell receptor beta chain was identified in a study of PD-1 blockade in classical Hodgkin lymphoma. Documented time point: cycle 4 day 1 (C4D1), after six to seven weeks of nivolumab. Brentuximab vedotin exposure varied among the patients, all of whom had relapsed after autologous stem cell transplantation. This clone occurred once. No antigen is known for it. The CDR3 is made up of 11 amino acids. Germline CDR1 is SGHVS and CDR2 is FNYEAQ. Trimming cost V 0 bases and J 7 bases, with 4 bases left between them. The method was immunoSEQ multiplex PCR; TCRdb's version includes in-frame clones alone and lacks a portion of them. The profile shows 45,000 to 55,000 clones, about 80% of them singletons. Whole-study results and caveats: CD4+ TCR diversity climbed significantly by C4D1, unlike CD8+ TCR diversity. Why repertoires differed is undefined; disease activity or prior therapy possibly contributed. At baseline, newly diagnosed patients reportedly showed less TCR diversity than healthy donors.

The receptor's source is a human donor with classical Hodgkin lymphoma. Sequencing used peripheral blood mononuclear cells (PBMCs), obtained before the fourth cycle of nivolumab. This rearrangement joins TRBV7-6 to TRBJ2-7; no definite D call. The CDR3 region is CASSLAGEQYF. DNA for the CDR3: TGTGCCAGCAGCTTAGCTGGGGAGCAGTACTTC.